Shown below are 27 T cell receptor beta chains from a single sample sequenced in a study of CD8 T cells in ankylosing spondylitis. TCRdb reprocessed the 5' RACE reads with MiXCR, giving one entry per CDR3 protein. The sample records just over 150,000 distinct CDR3 sequences, around 19% being singletons. The sequenced material came from blood, either unsorted or a sorted T cell fraction (not recorded which). The origin of the receptors is a male donor with ankylosing spondylitis or in good health (not recorded which).

This clonotype has a count of ten or more. The chain has TRBV5-5 and TRBJ2-3; TRBD1 might be the D (6 bases). The germline CDR1 and CDR2 sequences are SGHKS and YYEKEE (reference sequence). The CDR3 has 14 residues. The V and J ends lost 4 bases and 2 bases respectively, with 11 bases between them. The CDR3 region is CASSNRVFTDTQYF. CDR3 in DNA: TGTGCCAGCAGCAACAGGGTATTCACAGATACGCAGTATTTT.

The sample holds a few counts of this clonotype. The genes are TRBV5-1 and TRBJ1-5; D is uncertain. CDR1 is SGHRS, CDR2 YFSETQ, per germline. The CDR3 loop spans 14 amino acids. V was cut by 4 bases and J by 0 bases, with 8 bases left in between. CDR3 sequence reads: CASSPDYSNQPQHF. CDR3 sequence (DNA): TGCGCCAGCAGCCCTGACTATAGCAATCAGCCCCAGCATTTT.

Ten or more counts support this clonotype. This chain connects TRBV7-6 to TRBJ1-1; possibly TRBD1 for D (5 bases). The CDR3 spans 14 residues. Looked up from germline, CDR1 is SGHVS and CDR2 is FNYEAQ. The ends were cut back, 2 bases at V and 1 base at J, with 8 bases in the middle. This chain's CDR3 is CASSLYGANTEAFF. The CDR3 coding sequence is TGTGCCAGCAGCTTATATGGGGCGAACACTGAAGCTTTCTTT.

This clonotype was observed a few times. V usage is TRBV28 and J usage is TRBJ2-7; 10 bases match TRBD1. This CDR3 is built from 15 residues. Germline lookup yields CDR1 MDHEN and CDR2 SYDVKM. With 4 bases clipped from V and 3 bases from J, the junction kept 6 bases outside the gene matches. In DNA, the CDR3 is TGTGCCAGCAGTTCCCCCGGGACAGGGGTCTACGAGCAGTACTTC. This translates into CASSSPGTGVYEQYF.

On this clonotype: A much larger clonotype is one base distant, so this may be a read error. This sequence joins TRBV9 and TRBJ1-1; 7 bases line up with TRBD1. Germline CDR1 and CDR2: SGDLS and YYNGEE. This CDR3 region has 14 residues. The DNA of the CDR3 is TGTACCAGCAGCGCGGGACAGCTGAACACTGAAGCTTTCTTT. It encodes CTSSAGQLNTEAFF.

The table lists this clonotype with many counts. The gene calls are TRBV5-1 and TRBJ2-5, with 10 positions matching TRBD2. J gave up 2 bases and V 1 base, and 5 bases lay outside the gene matches. This CDR3 spans 16 amino acids. Looked up from germline, CDR1 is SGHRS and CDR2 is YFSETQ. The CDR3 nucleotides read TGCGCCAGCAGCTTGATGCTAGCGGGAGAACAAGAGACCCAGTACTTC. Translated: CASSLMLAGEQETQYF.

The table lists this clonotype with a few counts. The genes are TRBV14 and TRBJ2-2; 9 bases are a match to TRBD2. CDR3 length equals 18 residues. Germline loops: CDR1 SGHDN, CDR2 FVKESK. V lost 2 bases, J lost 7 bases, and 14 bases stayed unmatched. This CDR3 is CASSQFALSGRGNGELFF. In nucleotides, the CDR3 is TGTGCCAGCAGCCAATTCGCCCTTAGCGGGAGAGGAAACGGGGAGCTGTTTTTT.

The chain has TRBV3-1 and TRBJ2-3, with D perhaps assigned TRBD1 or TRBD2 (5 bases each). The V end lost 0 bases, the J end lost 1 base, and 20 bases lay between the germline ends. Germline lookup yields CDR1 LGHDT and CDR2 YNNKEL (reference sequence). The CDR3 has 19 amino acids. CDR3 sequence reads: CASSQEGSRGPWGTDTQYF. The CDR3 DNA is TGTGCCAGCAGCCAAGAAGGTTCACGGGGACCCTGGGGCACAGATACGCAGTATTTT.

This clonotype has at least ten counts. CDR3: CSARARRAFYGYTF. For the CDR3, the DNA is TGCAGTGCTAGAGCGCGTCGGGCCTTCTATGGCTACACCTTC. The J gene is TRBJ1-2, the V gene TRBV20-1; D is unclear. The V and J ends lost 1 base and 4 bases respectively, with 13 bases between them. The CDR3 length is 14 residues. From germline, CDR1 is DFQATT and CDR2 SNEGSKA (reference sequence).

The rearrangement links TRBV7-3 to TRBJ2-7, with TRBD1 as a possible D gene (6 bases). The CDR3 consists of 15 residues. Trimming stripped 6 bases from V and 2 bases from J, with 17 bases between. Germline V lookup: CDR1 SGHTA, CDR2 FQGTGA. CDR3: CASSQTGQSPYEQYF. CDR3 coding DNA: TGTGCCAGCAGTCAGACTGGACAGTCTCCCTACGAGCAGTACTTC.

This clonotype was counted many times. The chain has TRBV29-1 and TRBJ2-7; D may be TRBD1 (5 bases). CDR1 is SQVTM and CDR2 is ANQGSEA in the germline V gene. The length of the CDR3 is 13 residues. Deletions cut 5 bases from V and 6 bases from J, with 17 bases between. CDR3 in DNA: TGCAGCGTTCAGAAGTTAACAGGACGCGAGCAGTACTTC. Protein: CSVQKLTGREQYF.

This chain connects TRBV29-1 to TRBJ2-1; a weak D match, TRBD1 (6 bases). The CDR3 covers 12 residues. V shed 1 base and J shed 9 bases, with 10 bases lying between them. Germline V gives CDR1 SQVTM, CDR2 ANQGSEA. The CDR3 loop is CSVEGTRGEQFF. In DNA, the CDR3 is TGCAGCGTTGAAGGCACCAGGGGTGAGCAGTTCTTC.

This clonotype has a count of ten or more. The chain is built from TRBV28 and TRBJ1-2, with 9 bases fitting TRBD1. The CDR3 extends over 14 amino acids. Germline values: CDR1 MDHEN, CDR2 SYDVKM. Trimming cost V 6 bases and J 4 bases; bases outside gene matches: 6. CDR3 amino acids: CASSQQGAGYGYTF. CDR3 DNA: TGTGCCAGCAGCCAACAGGGGGCGGGCTATGGCTACACCTTC.

The J gene is TRBJ1-2, the V gene TRBV7-2, with D uncertain. The ends were cut back, 3 bases at V and 4 bases at J, with 12 bases in the middle. The CDR3 has 14 residues. Germline values: CDR1 SGHTA, CDR2 FQGNSA. CDR3: CASSLNSAVYGYTF. CDR3 DNA: TGTGCCAGCAGCTTGAACAGCGCAGTCTATGGCTACACCTTC.

This clonotype was counted at least ten times. J is TRBJ2-3 and V is TRBV3-1; tentative D call: TRBD2 (5 bases). V lost 6 bases and J lost 1, with 17 bases in between. The CDR3 length is 16 residues. Germline CDR1 is LGHDT and CDR2 is YNNKEL (reference sequence). Here the CDR3 reads CASRMTTMSRTDTQYF. DNA of the CDR3: TGTGCCAGCAGAATGACTACCATGAGTCGCACAGATACGCAGTATTTT.

As DNA, the CDR3 is TGTGCCATCAGTGCAGGGAACTATGGCTACACCTTC. It encodes CAISAGNYGYTF. This chain uses TRBV10-3 with TRBJ1-2, with D perhaps matching TRBD1 (5 bases). The CDR3 runs to 12 residues. Trimming stripped 4 bases from V and 2 bases from J, with 5 bases between. CDR1 and CDR2 from the germline V gene are ENHRY and SYGVKD.

This clonotype was recorded many times. The chain joins TRBV20-1 to TRBJ1-1; D is unresolved. CDR1 and CDR2 (germline): DFQATT, SNEGSKA (reference sequence). V was shortened by 5 bases and J by 1 base, with 14 bases between the two germline ends. This CDR3 region has 14 residues. The DNA for the CDR3 is TGCAGTGCTCAGGACTTTTCCGGGAACACTGAAGCTTTCTTT. Its translation is CSAQDFSGNTEAFF.

This chain connects TRBV19 to TRBJ2-7; D is perhaps TRBD1 or TRBD2 (5 bases each). This CDR3 comprises 10 residues. Trimming took 6 bases from V and 9 from J, leaving 9 bases between them. Germline assignment: CDR1 LNHDA and CDR2 SQIVND (reference sequence). In DNA, the CDR3 is TGTGCCAGTAGGGGGGAGCTGCAGTACTTC. Its translation is CASRGELQYF. Looking up the rest from reference TRBV19 and TRBJ2-7 gives the full variable domain: DGGITQSPKYLFRKEGQNVTLSCEQNLNHDAMYWYRQDPGQGLRLIYYSQIVNDFQKGDIAEGYSVSREKKESFPLTVTSAQKNPTAFYLCASRGELQYFGPGTRLTVT.

The genes are TRBV7-9 and TRBJ2-2, with 11 nucleotides matching TRBD2. CDR3 length: 19 residues. V was clipped by 4 bases and J by 4 bases; unmatched bases: 14. The germline V gene has CDR1 SEHNR and CDR2 FQNEAQ (reference sequence). The CDR3 DNA reads TGTGCCAGCAGCTCCAGGGGACTAGCGGAATTAATATTCACCGGGGAGCTGTTTTTT. Protein sequence: CASSSRGLAELIFTGELFF. The full variable domain, in which reference TRBV7-9 and TRBJ2-2 provide the parts outside the CDR3, is DTGVSQNPRHKITKRGQNVTFRCDPISEHNRLYWYRQTLGQGPEFLTYFQNEAQLEKSRLLSDRFSAERPKGSFSTLEIQRTEQGDSAMYLCASSSRGLAELIFTGELFFGEGSRLTVL.

This clonotype was detected ten times or more. The chain is built from TRBV20-1 and TRBJ1-2; D not resolved. Trimming shortened V by 0 bases and J by 7 bases, and 12 bases separated the two germline ends. CDR3 size: 13 residues. Per the germline V gene, CDR1 is DFQATT and CDR2 is SNEGSKA (reference sequence). The CDR3 coding sequence is TGCAGTGCTAGAGATAACACAATCATTGGCTACACCTTC. Translating gives CSARDNTIIGYTF.

This clonotype was found many times. The CDR3: CATSEPGLAGGHTQYF. The CDR3 DNA follows: TGTGCCACCAGTGAGCCGGGACTAGCGGGAGGCCATACGCAGTATTTT. This chain uses TRBV24-1 with TRBJ2-3, with 15 nucleotides matching TRBD2. With 4 bases clipped from V and 7 bases from J, the junction kept 5 bases outside the gene matches. The CDR3 loop spans 16 amino acids. Germline V lookup: CDR1 KGHDR, CDR2 SFDVKD.

This clonotype was found many times. The DNA for the CDR3 is TGCGCCAGCAGCCAAGTCCTACAGGGTACAGGGGCCAACGTCCTGACTTTC. This gives the protein CASSQVLQGTGANVLTF. This chain joins TRBV4-1 and TRBJ2-6, with a weak D call TRBD1 (6 bases). Trimming pared 1 base from V and 4 bases from J, leaving 14 bases between. Germline values: CDR1 MGHRA, CDR2 YSYEKL. The CDR3 covers 17 residues.

This clonotype was counted ten times or more. J is TRBJ2-7 and V is TRBV5-1; weak D call: TRBD1 (5 bases). The length of the CDR3 is 14 residues. In germline, CDR1 is SGHRS, CDR2 YFSETQ. Between the trimmed V and J ends, which lost 1 base and 1 base, there was a span of 9 bases. The CDR3 bases are TGCGCCAGCAGCTTGTTCCAGGGTTCCTACGAGCAGTACTTC. Protein sequence: CASSLFQGSYEQYF.

This clonotype has a count of ten or more. This sequence joins TRBV7-8 and TRBJ2-5; 9 nucleotides agree with TRBD2. J was trimmed by 1 base and V by 5 bases; bases with no gene match: 5. The CDR3 is made up of 15 amino acids. Per the germline V gene, CDR1 is SGHVS and CDR2 is FQNEAQ. DNA for the CDR3: TGTGCCAGCAGCACCGGACTAGCGTTCCAAGAGACCCAGTACTTC. Its translation: CASSTGLAFQETQYF.

The chain couples TRBV12-3 or TRBV12-4 to TRBJ2-4, with 7 bases lining up with TRBD1. V shed 2 bases, J shed 0 bases, and the junction held 13 bases outside the gene matches. This CDR3 region has 19 residues. Here the CDR3 reads CASSLRGQVKGVAKNIQYF. In DNA form, the CDR3 reads TGTGCCAGCAGTTTAAGGGGGCAGGTTAAAGGAGTAGCCAAAAACATTCAGTACTTC.

This clonotype was seen only a few times. The V and J genes are TRBV20-1 and TRBJ2-7; D may correspond to TRBD1 or TRBD2 (6 bases each). The CDR3 extends over 15 amino acids. Between the trimmed V and J ends, which lost 1 base and 0 bases, there was a span of 13 bases. The V gene's germline CDR1 is DFQATT and CDR2 SNEGSKA (reference sequence). CDR3 DNA: TGCAGTGCTAGAGCTTTCAGGGGAGGCTCCTACGAGCAGTACTTC. Protein: CSARAFRGGSYEQYF.

Turning to this clonotype: A clone one base away is much larger, so this may be a read error. The chain recombines TRBV12-3 or TRBV12-4 with TRBJ1-2, with 9 bases matching TRBD1. Trimming took 6 bases from V and 4 from J; bases not matched to a gene: 9. The CDR3 extends over 15 amino acids. The CDR3 sequence is CASRGHGTGFYGYTF. In DNA form, the CDR3 reads TGTGCCAGCAGGGGACATGGGACAGGGTTCTATGGCTACACCTTC.